This T cell receptor beta chain was obtained from a study of T cells in Graves' hyperthyroidism and ophthalmopathy. Points from the study as a whole: Blood also showed most of the thyroid clonotypes that were expanded above 0.001.

Notes on this clonotype: Its antigen is not identified.

With V trimmed by 7 bases and J by 6 bases, 20 bases remained unmatched. The V gene's germline CDR1 is SGDLS and CDR2 YYNGEE. The CDR3 has 19 amino acids. TCR beta CDR3 sequences were amplified from RNA transcripts. The HTBI set primed first-round TCR CDR3 RT-PCR. TCRdb itself ran the multiplex PCR reads through MiXCR, one entry per CDR3 protein. The sample lists 80,000 to 100,000 distinct CDR3 sequences, approximately 39% occurring once. Sequencing was done on a sample of peripheral blood or thyroid tissue (not recorded which). The source of this sequence is a woman in her twenties or thirties with Graves' hyperthyroidism. V usage is TRBV9 and J usage is TRBJ1-6; 9 nucleotides line up with TRBD1. The CDR3 bases are TGTGCCAGCTCATCGGGGAATATTTTTGGGACAGGGAGTAATTCACCCCTCCACTTT. It yields the protein CASSSGNIFGTGSNSPLHF.